Each of the 16 T cell receptor beta chains below was sequenced from the same sample in a study of response to subunit inactivated influenza vaccine. Each CDR3 protein gets one entry after TCRdb re-called the RT-PCR reads with MiXCR. The sample has roughly 520,000 distinct CDR3 sequences, roughly 23% seen once; the top ten hold 1.9%. The sample was CD4+ T cells sorted from PBMCs, taken more than 4 days after vaccination. The receptors were gathered from a man in his fifties or sixties who received an inactivated influenza vaccine.

This clonotype was seen only a few times. The rearrangement joins TRBV20-1 to TRBJ2-6; the D gene is possibly TRBD1 (6 bases). The CDR3 is 18 residues long. Germline V lookup: CDR1 DFQATT, CDR2 SNEGSKA (reference sequence). Deletions cut 6 bases from V and 0 bases from J, with 21 bases between. The CDR3 loop is CSATPPPGVNSGANVLTF. CDR3 bases: TGCAGTGCCACCCCTCCCCCAGGGGTTAACTCTGGGGCCAACGTCCTGACTTTC.

The table lists this clonotype with a few counts. The chain recombines TRBV12-3 or TRBV12-4 with TRBJ2-1, with 7 bases that match TRBD2. The CDR3 has 14 amino acids. Trimming cost V 4 bases and J 6 bases; bases outside gene matches: 6. For the CDR3, the DNA is TGTGCCAGCAGTTGGGAGGGGAGTCTCAATGAGCAGTTCTTC. It specifies CASSWEGSLNEQFF.

This clonotype was seen a handful of times. The chain couples TRBV6-1 to TRBJ2-7, with D possibly matching TRBD1 (6 bases). The CDR3 is 14 residues long. Trimming pared 6 bases from V and 5 bases from J, leaving 17 bases between. The V gene's germline CDR1 is MNHNS and CDR2 SASEGT. The CDR3 DNA is TGTGCCAGCAGCCCAAGTCAGGGGCGGAACGAGCAGTACTTC. Residues: CASSPSQGRNEQYF.

Turning to this clonotype: A read error may produce the germline difference seen at one junction end. CDR3 region: CASRKAPGRTGGLFF. CDR3 coding DNA: TGTGCCAGCAGAAAAGCGCCAGGGAGAACCGGGGGGCTGTTTTTT. The genes are TRBV7-2 and TRBJ2-2, with a weak D call TRBD2 (6 bases). The germline CDR1 and CDR2 sequences are SGHTA and FQGNSA. This CDR3 spans 15 amino acids.

This clonotype was observed a handful of times. The chain is built from TRBV20-1 and TRBJ2-2; D gene uncertain. Germline-derived CDR1 and CDR2 are DFQATT and SNEGSKA (reference sequence). CDR3 length: 15 residues. Deletions cut 3 bases from V and 6 bases from J, with 17 bases between. The CDR3 loop reads CSARPVLDAAGELFF. The CDR3, as DNA: TGCAGTGCTAGGCCCGTATTAGATGCCGCCGGGGAGCTGTTTTTT.

In this sample, this clonotype turned up a few times. The DNA of the CDR3 is TGTGCCAGAAGTCTTACCGGGGCCTCCTCCTACGAGCAGTACTTC. Translation: CARSLTGASSYEQYF. V usage is TRBV6-9 and J usage is TRBJ2-7; D may correspond to TRBD1 or TRBD2 (5 bases each). Trimming pared 9 bases from V and 0 bases from J, leaving 18 bases between. The germline CDR1 and CDR2 sequences are MNHGY and SVAAGI. This CDR3 has 15 amino acids.

This clonotype was counted only a few times. The J gene is TRBJ2-2, the V gene TRBV12-5; no clear D. Germline-derived CDR1 and CDR2 are LGHNT and FRNRAP. The CDR3 has 12 amino acids. V shed 1 base and J shed 7 bases, with 4 bases lying between them. Here the CDR3 DNA reads TGTGCTAGTGGTTTGGAGGGCGGGGAGCTGTTTTTT. Translating gives CASGLEGGELFF.

The chain is built from TRBV12-3 or TRBV12-4 and TRBJ2-1, with 11 bases that match TRBD2. J was trimmed by 7 bases and V by 6 bases; bases with no gene match: 8. The CDR3 consists of 15 residues. This CDR3 reads CASSLPTSGANEQFF. DNA of the CDR3: TGTGCCAGCAGCCTTCCGACTAGCGGGGCTAATGAGCAGTTCTTC.

This clonotype has a handful of counts. J is TRBJ2-7 and V is TRBV15; weak D call: TRBD1 (5 bases). V was clipped by 3 bases and J by 2 bases, with 11 bases between them. There are 14 residues in the CDR3. CDR1 LNHNV and CDR2 YYDKDF come from the germline V gene (reference sequence). CDR3 loop: CATSRQGDAYEQYF. As DNA, the CDR3 is TGTGCCACCAGCAGGCAAGGGGATGCCTACGAGCAGTACTTC.

The chain joins TRBV18 to TRBJ1-1, with D possibly matching TRBD1 (5 bases). The CDR3 extends over 15 amino acids. Germline CDR1 and CDR2: KGHSH and LQKENI. Trimming shortened V by 2 bases and J by 1 base, and 11 bases separated the two germline ends. CDR3 amino acids: CASSPSLGGNTEAFF. CDR3 bases: TGTGCCAGCTCACCATCCCTTGGGGGGAACACTGAAGCTTTCTTT.

J is TRBJ2-5 and V is TRBV5-5, with 11 bases fitting TRBD2. J gave up 1 base and V 2 bases, and 1 base lay outside the gene matches. Germline V lookup: CDR1 SGHKS, CDR2 YYEKEE (reference sequence). This CDR3 has 15 residues. The CDR3 sequence: CASSLLAGAQETQYF. In DNA form, the CDR3 reads TGTGCCAGCAGCTTACTAGCGGGGGCCCAAGAGACCCAGTACTTC.

The chain carries TRBV6-6 and TRBJ2-7, with D perhaps matching TRBD1 or TRBD2 (5 bases each). Germline V gene lookup returns CDR1 MNHNY and CDR2 SVGAGI (reference sequence). The CDR3 contains 13 residues. The germline V and J ends were trimmed by 7 bases and 5 bases, with 15 bases remaining between them. The CDR3 loop reads CASTRTRDHEQYF. The CDR3 nucleotides are TGTGCCAGCACCCGTACCAGGGACCACGAGCAGTACTTC.

V and J are TRBV20-1 and TRBJ2-5; D possibly corresponds to TRBD1 (6 bases). V gave up 4 bases and J gave up 1 base, with 16 bases separating them. CDR1 DFQATT and CDR2 SNEGSKA come from the germline V gene (reference sequence). This CDR3 comprises 15 residues. The DNA for the CDR3 is TGCAGTGCTAATAACTACCAGGGGCCCCAAGAGACCCAGTACTTC. It encodes CSANNYQGPQETQYF.

This clonotype showed up just a few times. CDR3 sequence reads: CASSQGSDRVYEQYF. The CDR3 bases are TGCGCCAGCAGCCAAGGTTCGGACAGGGTCTACGAGCAGTACTTC. The V call is TRBV4-1, the J call TRBJ2-7; TRBD1 aligns across 8 bases. Germline values: CDR1 MGHRA, CDR2 YSYEKL. The J segment lost 3 bases and the V segment lost 1 base, leaving 5 bases of the junction unmatched. CDR3 length equals 15 residues.

This clonotype was picked up a small number of times. The rearrangement links TRBV6-2 or TRBV6-3 to TRBJ2-1, with 15 bases that match TRBD2. Trimming took 5 bases from V and 5 from J; bases not matched to a gene: 4. Per the germline V gene, CDR1 is MNHEY and CDR2 is SVGEGT. The CDR3 is 16 residues long. The CDR3 loop is CASSPGLAGGNNEQFF. The CDR3 nucleotides read TGTGCCAGCAGTCCAGGACTAGCGGGGGGGAACAATGAGCAGTTCTTC.

The rearrangement uses TRBV5-1 and TRBJ2-5; D is ambiguous. Germline assignment: CDR1 SGHRS and CDR2 YFSETQ. V lost 5 bases and J lost 2, with 13 bases in between. The CDR3 runs 14 residues. The CDR3 nucleotides read TGCGCCAGCAGTAAGGCACCGATTCAAGAGACCCAGTACTTC. Translation gives CASSKAPIQETQYF.